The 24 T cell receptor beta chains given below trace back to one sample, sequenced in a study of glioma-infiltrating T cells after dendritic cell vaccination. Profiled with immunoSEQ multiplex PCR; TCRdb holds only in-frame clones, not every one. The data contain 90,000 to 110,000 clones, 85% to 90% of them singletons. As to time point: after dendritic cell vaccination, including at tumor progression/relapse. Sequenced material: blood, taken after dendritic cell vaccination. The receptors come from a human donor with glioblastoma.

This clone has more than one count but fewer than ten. DNA for the CDR3: TGTGCCACCAGCAGAGTATTAGGGACTAGCGGGCCTAACACCGGGGAGCTGTTTTTT. It is translated as CATSRVLGTSGPNTGELFF. The chain links TRBV15 to TRBJ2-2, with 12 nucleotides matching TRBD2. From germline, CDR1 is LNHNV and CDR2 YYDKDF (reference sequence). This CDR3 comprises 19 residues. With 1 base clipped from V and 2 bases from J, the junction kept 8 bases outside the gene matches. The full variable domain, rest sourced from reference TRBV15 and TRBJ2-2, is DAMVIQNPRYQVTQFGKPVTLSCSQTLNHNVMYWYQQKSSQAPKLLFHYYDKDFNNEADTPDNFQSRRPNTSFCFLDIRSPGLGDTAMYLCATSRVLGTSGPNTGELFFGEGSRLTVL.

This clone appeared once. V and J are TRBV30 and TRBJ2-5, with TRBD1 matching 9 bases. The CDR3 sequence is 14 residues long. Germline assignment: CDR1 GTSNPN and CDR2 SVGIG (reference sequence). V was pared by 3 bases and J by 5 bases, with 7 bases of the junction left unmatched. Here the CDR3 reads CAWSYRGRGETQYF. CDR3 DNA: TGTGCCTGGAGCTACAGGGGGCGCGGTGAGACCCAGTACTTC. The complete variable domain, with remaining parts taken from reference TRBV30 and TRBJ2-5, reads SQTIHQWPATLVQPVGSPLSLECTVEGTSNPNLYWYRQAAGRGLQLLFYSVGIGQISSEVPQNLSASRPQDRQFILSSKKLLLSDSGFYLCAWSYRGRGETQYFGPGTRLLVL.

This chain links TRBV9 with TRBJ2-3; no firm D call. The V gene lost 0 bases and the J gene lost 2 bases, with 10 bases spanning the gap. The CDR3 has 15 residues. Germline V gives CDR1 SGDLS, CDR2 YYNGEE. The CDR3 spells CASSVAVTATDTQYF. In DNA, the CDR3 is TGTGCCAGCAGCGTAGCGGTGACTGCCACAGATACGCAGTATTTT.

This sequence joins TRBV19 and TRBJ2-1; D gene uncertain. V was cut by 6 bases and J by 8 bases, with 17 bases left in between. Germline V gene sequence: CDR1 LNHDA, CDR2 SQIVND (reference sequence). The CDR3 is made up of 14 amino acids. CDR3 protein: CASSPLGSADEQFF. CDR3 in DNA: TGTGCCAGTAGCCCTCTTGGGTCTGCGGATGAGCAGTTCTTC. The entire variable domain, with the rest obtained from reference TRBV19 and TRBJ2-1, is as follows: DGGITQSPKYLFRKEGQNVTLSCEQNLNHDAMYWYRQDPGQGLRLIYYSQIVNDFQKGDIAEGYSVSREKKESFPLTVTSAQKNPTAFYLCASSPLGSADEQFFGPGTRLTVL.

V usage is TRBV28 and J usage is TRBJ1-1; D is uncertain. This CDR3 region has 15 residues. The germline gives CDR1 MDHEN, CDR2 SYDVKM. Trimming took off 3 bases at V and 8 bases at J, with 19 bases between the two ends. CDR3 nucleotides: TGTGCCAGCAGTTTTGTGTTTATCGGCTGGAGGGAAGCTTTCTTT. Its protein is CASSFVFIGWREAFF.

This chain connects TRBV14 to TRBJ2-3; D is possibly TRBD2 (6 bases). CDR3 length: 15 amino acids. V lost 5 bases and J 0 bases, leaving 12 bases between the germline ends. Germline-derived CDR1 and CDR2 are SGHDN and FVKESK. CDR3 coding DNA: TGTGCCAGCAGCTCCTTAGCGGCTAGCACAGATACGCAGTATTTT. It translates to CASSSLAASTDTQYF.

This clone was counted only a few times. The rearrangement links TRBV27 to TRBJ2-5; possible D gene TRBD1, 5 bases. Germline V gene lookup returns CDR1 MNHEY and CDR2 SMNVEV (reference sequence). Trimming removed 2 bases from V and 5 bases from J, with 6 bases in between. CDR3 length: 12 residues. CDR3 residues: CASSLKGETQYF. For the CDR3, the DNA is TGTGCCAGCAGTTTAAAGGGGGAGACCCAGTACTTC.

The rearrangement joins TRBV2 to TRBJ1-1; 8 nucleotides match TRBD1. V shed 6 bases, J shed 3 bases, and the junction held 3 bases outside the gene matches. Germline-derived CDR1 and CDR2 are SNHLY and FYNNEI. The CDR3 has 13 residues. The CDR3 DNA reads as TGTGCCAGCAGGTCGACAGGGGACACTGAAGCTTTCTTT. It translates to CASRSTGDTEAFF.

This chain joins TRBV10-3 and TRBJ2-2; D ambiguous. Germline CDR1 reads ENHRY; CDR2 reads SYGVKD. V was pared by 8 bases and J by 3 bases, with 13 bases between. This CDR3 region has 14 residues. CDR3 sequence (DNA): TGTGCCATCCGCACTACTCGGGACACCGGGGAGCTGTTTTTT. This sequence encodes CAIRTTRDTGELFF.

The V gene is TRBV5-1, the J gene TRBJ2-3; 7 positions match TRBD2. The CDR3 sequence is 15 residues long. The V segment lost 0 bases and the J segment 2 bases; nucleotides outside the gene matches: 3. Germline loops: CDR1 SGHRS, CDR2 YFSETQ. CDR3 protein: CASSLESGITDTQYF. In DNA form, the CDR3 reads TGCGCCAGCAGCTTGGAAAGCGGGATCACAGATACGCAGTATTTT.

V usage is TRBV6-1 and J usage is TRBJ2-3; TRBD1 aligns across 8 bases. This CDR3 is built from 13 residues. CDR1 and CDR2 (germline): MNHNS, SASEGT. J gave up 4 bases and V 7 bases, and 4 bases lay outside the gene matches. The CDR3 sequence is CASTGQGPDTQYF. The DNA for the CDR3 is TGTGCCAGCACAGGACAGGGTCCAGATACGCAGTATTTT.

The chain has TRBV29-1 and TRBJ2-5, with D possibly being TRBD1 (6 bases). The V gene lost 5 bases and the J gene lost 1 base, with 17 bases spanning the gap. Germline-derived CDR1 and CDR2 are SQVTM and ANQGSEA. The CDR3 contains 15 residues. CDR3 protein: CSVYGPGAIQETQYF. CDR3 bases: TGCAGCGTTTACGGACCAGGGGCAATCCAAGAGACCCAGTACTTC. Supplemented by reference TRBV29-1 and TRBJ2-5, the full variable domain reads SAVISQKPSRDICQRGTSLTIQCQVDSQVTMMFWYRQQPGQSLTLIATANQGSEATYESGFVIDKFPISRPNLTFSTLTVSNMSPEDSSIYLCSVYGPGAIQETQYFGPGTRLLVL.

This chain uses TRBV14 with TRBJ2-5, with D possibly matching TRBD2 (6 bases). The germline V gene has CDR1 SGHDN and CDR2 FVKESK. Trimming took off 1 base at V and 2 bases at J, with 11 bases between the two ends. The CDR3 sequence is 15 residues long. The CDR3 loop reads CASSQGRGWQETQYF. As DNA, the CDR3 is TGTGCCAGCAGCCAAGGCCGGGGGTGGCAAGAGACCCAGTACTTC.

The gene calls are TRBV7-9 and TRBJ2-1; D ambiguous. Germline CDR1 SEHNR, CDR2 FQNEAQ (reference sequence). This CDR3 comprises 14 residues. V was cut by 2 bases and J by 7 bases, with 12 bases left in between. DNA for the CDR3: TGTGCCAGCAGCTTAATCGCGGTTTCAAATGAGCAGTTCTTC. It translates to CASSLIAVSNEQFF.

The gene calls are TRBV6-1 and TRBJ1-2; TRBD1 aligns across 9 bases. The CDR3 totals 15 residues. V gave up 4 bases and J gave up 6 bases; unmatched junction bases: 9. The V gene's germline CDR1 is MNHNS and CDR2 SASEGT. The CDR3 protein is CASSVTGGSAHGYTF. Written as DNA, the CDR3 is TGTGCCAGCAGTGTTACAGGGGGCAGTGCCCATGGCTACACCTTC.

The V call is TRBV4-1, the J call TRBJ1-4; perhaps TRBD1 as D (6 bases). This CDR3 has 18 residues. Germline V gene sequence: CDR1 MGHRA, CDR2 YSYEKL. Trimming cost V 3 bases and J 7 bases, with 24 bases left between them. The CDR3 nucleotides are TGCGCCAGCAGCCACGATATCACGAACAGGGCGAGAGGTGAAAAACTGTTTTTT. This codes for CASSHDITNRARGEKLFF.

CDR3 sequence reads: CASSRSYNEQFF. The CDR3 DNA is TGTGCCAGCAGTCGCTCCTACAATGAGCAGTTCTTC. The J gene is TRBJ2-1, the V gene TRBV13; D is unclear. The CDR3 has 12 residues. The germline CDR1 and CDR2 sequences are PRHDT and FYEKMQ (reference sequence). The ends were cut back, 6 bases at V and 0 bases at J, with 3 bases in the middle.

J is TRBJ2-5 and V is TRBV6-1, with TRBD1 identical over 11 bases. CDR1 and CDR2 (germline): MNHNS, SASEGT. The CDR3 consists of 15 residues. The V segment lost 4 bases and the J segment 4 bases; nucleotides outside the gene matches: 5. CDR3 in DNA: TGTGCCAGCAGTGGACTTGGGACAGGGGGAGAGACCCAGTACTTC. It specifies CASSGLGTGGETQYF.

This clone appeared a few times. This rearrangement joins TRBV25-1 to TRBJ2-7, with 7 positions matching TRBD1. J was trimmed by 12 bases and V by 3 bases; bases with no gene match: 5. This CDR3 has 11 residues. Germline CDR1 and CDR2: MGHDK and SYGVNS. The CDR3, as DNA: TGTGCCAGCAGTGAGTCTCGGGACAGGTACTTC. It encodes CASSESRDRYF.

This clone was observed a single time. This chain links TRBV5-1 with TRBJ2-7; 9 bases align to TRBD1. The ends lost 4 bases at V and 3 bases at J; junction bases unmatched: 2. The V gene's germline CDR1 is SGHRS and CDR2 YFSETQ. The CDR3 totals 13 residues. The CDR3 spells CASSRTGDYEQYF. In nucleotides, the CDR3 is TGCGCCAGCAGCCGGACAGGGGACTACGAGCAGTACTTC.

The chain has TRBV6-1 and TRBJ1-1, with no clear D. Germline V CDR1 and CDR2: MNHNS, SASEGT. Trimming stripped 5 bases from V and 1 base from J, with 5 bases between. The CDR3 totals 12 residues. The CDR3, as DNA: TGTGCCAGCAGTTCCCAGAACACTGAAGCTTTCTTT. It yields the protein CASSSQNTEAFF.

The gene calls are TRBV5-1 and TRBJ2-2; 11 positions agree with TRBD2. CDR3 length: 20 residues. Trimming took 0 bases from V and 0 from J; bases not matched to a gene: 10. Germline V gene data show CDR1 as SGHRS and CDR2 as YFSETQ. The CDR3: CASSLAGGLAGNANTGELFF. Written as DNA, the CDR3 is TGCGCCAGCAGCTTGGCCGGAGGACTAGCGGGTAACGCGAACACCGGGGAGCTGTTTTTT. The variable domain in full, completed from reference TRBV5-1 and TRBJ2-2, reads KAGVTQTPRYLIKTRGQQVTLSCSPISGHRSVSWYQQTPGQGLQFLFEYFSETQRNKGNFPGRFSGRQFSNSRSEMNVSTLELGDSALYLCASSLAGGLAGNANTGELFFGEGSRLTVL.

The CDR3 is CASSRTDRVGNTIYF. For the CDR3, the DNA is TGTGCCAGCAGCCGAACGGACAGGGTTGGAAACACCATATATTTT. The chain joins TRBV7-8 to TRBJ1-3; 8 bases fit TRBD1. The germline CDR1 and CDR2 sequences are SGHVS and FQNEAQ. J was trimmed by 3 bases and V by 5 bases; bases with no gene match: 6. The CDR3 loop spans 15 amino acids.

The CDR3 DNA reads as TGTGCCAGCAGCCAAGGGGCGGGGGCGTTGTATGAGCAGTTCTTC. Translation: CASSQGAGALYEQFF. J is TRBJ2-1 and V is TRBV4-2; D might be TRBD2 (7 bases). Trimming stripped 1 base from V and 8 bases from J, with 15 bases between. The germline CDR1 and CDR2 sequences are LGHNA and YNFKEQ. CDR3 length: 15 amino acids.